This TCR beta chain was profiled in a study of blood T cell repertoires in COVID-19. The overall study: Acute-phase and convalescent COVID-19 samples originated in the United States, Italy and Spain. T cells, B-cell-depleted T cells, or PBMCs supplied cDNA or gDNA.

The CDR3 has 18 residues. The V segment lost 4 bases and the J segment 0 bases; nucleotides outside the gene matches: 13. The germline CDR1 and CDR2 sequences are SGHNT and YYREEE (reference sequence). Enrolled through a virtual design, the participants were between roughly 18 and 90 years of age and came from 24 US areas. In the study's own analysis: Amplification with reference gene primers provided the estimates of nucleated cell counts. TCRdb's copy holds only in-frame clones and misses some; the assay was immunoSEQ multiplex PCR. The V and J calls and clone size come from that table; D and trimming were worked out from the DNA. The sample gives 300,000 or so clones, 87% of which show up once; around 6% is in the top ten.

This sequence joins TRBV5-4 and TRBJ2-3, with 8 bases lining up with TRBD2. The clonotype was recovered from a woman aged 25 to 39 who had recovered from COVID-19. The source material was PBMCs or T cells enriched from blood (not recorded which). CDR3 sequence (DNA): TGTGCCAGCAGCCGGGGGGGAGAGGCTCCATCTAGCACAGATACGCAGTATTTT. Its protein is CASSRGGEAPSSTDTQYF. Combining the CDR3 with reference TRBV5-4 and TRBJ2-3 gives the whole variable domain ETGVTQSPTHLIKTRGQQVTLRCSSQSGHNTVSWYQQALGQGPQFIFQYYREEENGRGNFPPRFSGLQFPNYSSELNVNALELDDSALYLCASSRGGEAPSSTDTQYFGPGTRLTVL.